The clone carrying this TCR beta chain was recorded once. Its antigen is not identified. This sample is part of a study of CD4+ T cells in melanoma. Study-wide findings and caveats: In melanoma, neoantigen-specific CD4+ T cells reportedly differed in differentiation state.

The assay was immunoSEQ multiplex PCR, and TCRdb's table has in-frame clones only and misses some. Of about 110,000 clones in the sample, 92% were seen once. The CDR3 loop spans 14 amino acids. The chain carries TRBV21-1 and TRBJ2-2. TRBV21-1 is reported as a pseudogene. Specimen: peripheral blood. The source of this sequence is a human donor with melanoma. The CDR3 here is CASSRTNNTGELFF. CDR3 nucleotide sequence: TGTGCCAGCAGCAGGACGAATAACACCGGGGAGCTGTTTTTT.